This T cell receptor (beta chain) is from a study of OX40 agonist ivuxolimab in advanced cancers. Turning to the study itself: Partial responses occurred in three patients (one hepatocellular carcinoma, two cutaneous melanoma).

Assay used: immunoSEQ multiplex PCR; TCRdb lists only in-frame clones, some missing. The sample shows about 64,000 clones, about 86% of them seen only once. Trimming took 5 bases from V and 4 from J, leaving 23 bases between them. Germline V lookup: CDR1 LGHNA, CDR2 YNFKEQ. This CDR3 comprises 17 residues. Regarding the study as a whole: In the 0.1-3.0 mg/kg groups, partial responders showed among the lowest expansion. The authors also found low normalized T-cell clonal expansion in some nonresponders.

This clone was found a few times. Its antigen is as yet unknown. The chain links TRBV4-2 to TRBJ1-2; no clear D gene. Sequencing was performed on CD4+ or CD8+ T cells sorted from blood, taken in a trial of the OX40 agonist ivuxolimab. The source of this sequence is an adult with an advanced solid tumor such as melanoma, head and neck, liver or kidney cancer. CDR3 DNA: TGTGCCAGCAGCTTACCTACCCGCGGGCGGGGTATCTATGGCTACACCTTC. Translated, it gives CASSLPTRGRGIYGYTF.